This TCR beta chain emerged from a study of CD8 T cells in ankylosing spondylitis. Notes on the study in general: The study looked at matched synovial fluid samples from ankylosing spondylitis patients. Disease-linked clones were reported to be significantly enriched there. Disease-linked clones bore a CD8+ phenotype and were relatively rare in peripheral blood.

TCRdb re-analysed the 5' RACE reads in MiXCR, keeping a single row per CDR3 protein. The sample has 40,000 or so distinct CDR3 sequences, 9.5% to 12% seen once. This clonotype was seen ten or more times. Its specificity is unknown. The CDR3 length is 16 residues. CDR1 is KGHSH, CDR2 LQKENI, per germline. V lost 5 bases and J lost 2, with 17 bases in between. This rearrangement joins TRBV18 to TRBJ2-3; D tentatively fits TRBD1 or TRBD2 (5 bases each). The clonotype was recovered from a male donor with ankylosing spondylitis or in good health (not recorded which). The sequencing sample was made of blood, either unsorted or a sorted T cell fraction (not recorded which). The CDR3 here is CASSTRGSLSTDTQYF. In nucleotides, the CDR3 is TGTGCCAGCTCAACGAGGGGTAGTCTTTCCACAGATACGCAGTATTTT. Variable domain in full (rest from reference TRBV18 and TRBJ2-3): NAGVMQNPRHLVRRRGQEARLRCSPMKGHSHVYWYRQLPEEGLKFMVYLQKENIIDESGMPKERFSAEFPKEGPSILRIQQVVRGDSAAYFCASSTRGSLSTDTQYFGPGTRLTVL.